The TCR beta chain under discussion was sequenced for a study of OX40 agonist ivuxolimab in advanced cancers. The assay was immunoSEQ multiplex PCR, and TCRdb's table has in-frame clones only and misses some. The data hold roughly 92,000 clones, with more than 90% observed a single time. V lost 0 bases to trimming and J lost 5 bases, with 11 bases between them. Looked up from germline, CDR1 is LNHDA and CDR2 is SQIVND (reference sequence). This CDR3 region has 15 residues. This specimen was CD4+ or CD8+ T cells sorted from blood, taken in a trial of the OX40 agonist ivuxolimab. This sequence originates from an adult with an advanced solid tumor such as melanoma, head and neck, liver or kidney cancer. J is TRBJ1-5 and V is TRBV19; possible D gene TRBD1, 5 bases. In DNA form, the CDR3 reads TGTGCCAGTAGTATAGAAGCGACAGCTTATCAGCCCCAGCATTTT. It is translated as CASSIEATAYQPQHF.